This T cell receptor (beta chain) is drawn from a study of human T cells and chemical hapten exposure. Study as a whole: Sensitization applied 2% DPC to approximately 2 cm by approximately 2 cm of upper inner arm skin. The study's findings and limits: Positive correlation was observed between PT1 expanded TCR counts and patch test score.

This clonotype was observed a handful of times. Its target is not known. Between the trimmed V and J ends, which lost 5 bases and 7 bases, there was a span of 17 bases. CDR3 length equals 14 residues. The germline V gene encodes CDR1 LGHNA and CDR2 YNFKEQ. The sample's time point: pre-sensitization, week 0. The treatment was: therapeutic diphenylcyclopropenone sensitization with weekly scalp DPC. TCRdb reprocessed the RACE reads with MiXCR, giving one entry per CDR3 protein. Among around 300,000 distinct CDR3 sequences listed, 5.5% were seen once. V and J are TRBV4-2 and TRBJ2-5; weak D call: TRBD1 (5 bases). This TCR came from a woman between 18 and 29 years old with alopecia areata. Some clones in this sample may be carry-over from other donors' samples. The material sequenced was whole blood, taken in connection with sensitization to the hapten diphenylcyclopropenone (DPC). This CDR3 reads CASSYGASPWTQYF. CDR3 DNA: TGTGCCAGCAGCTATGGGGCTTCCCCCTGGACCCAGTACTTC.